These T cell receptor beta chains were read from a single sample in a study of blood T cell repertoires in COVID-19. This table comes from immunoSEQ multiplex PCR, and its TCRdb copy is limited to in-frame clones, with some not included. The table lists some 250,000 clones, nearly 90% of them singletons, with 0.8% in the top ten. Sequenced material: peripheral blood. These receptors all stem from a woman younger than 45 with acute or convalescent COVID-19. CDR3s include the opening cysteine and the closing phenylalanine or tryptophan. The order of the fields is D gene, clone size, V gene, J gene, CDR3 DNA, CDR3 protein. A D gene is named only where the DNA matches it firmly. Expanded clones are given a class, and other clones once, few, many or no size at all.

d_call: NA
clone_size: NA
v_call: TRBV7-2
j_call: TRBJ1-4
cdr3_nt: TGTGCCCCCAGGCATTCAGGTTTT
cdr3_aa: CAPRHSGF

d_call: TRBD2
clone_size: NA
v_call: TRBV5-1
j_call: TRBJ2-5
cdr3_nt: TGCGCCAGCAGCTTGGGACTAGCTAGCCGAGAGACCCAGTACTTC
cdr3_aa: CASSLGLASRETQYF

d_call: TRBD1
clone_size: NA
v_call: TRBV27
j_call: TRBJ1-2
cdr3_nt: TGTGCCAGCAGTTTGACAGGGGACTATGGCTACACCTTC
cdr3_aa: CASSLTGDYGYTF

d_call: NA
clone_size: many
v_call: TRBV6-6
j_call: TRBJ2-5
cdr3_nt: TGTGCCAGCAGTTACTCGGAGGGTTCGGAGACCCAGTACTTC
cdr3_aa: CASSYSEGSETQYF

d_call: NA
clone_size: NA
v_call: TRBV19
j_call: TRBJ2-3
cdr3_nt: TGTGCCAGTAGTAAGTTGAGGGATACGCAGTATTTT
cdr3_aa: CASSKLRDTQYF

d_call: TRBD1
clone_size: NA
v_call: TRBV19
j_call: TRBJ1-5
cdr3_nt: TGTGCCTCGAAAGGGGGCGCGGTCAATCAGCCCCAGCATTTT
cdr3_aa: CASKGGAVNQPQHF

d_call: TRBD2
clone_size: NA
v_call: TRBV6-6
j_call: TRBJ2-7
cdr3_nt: TGTGCCAGCAGTGCCGAACCGGGACTAGCGCCCTACGAGCAGTACTTC
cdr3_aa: CASSAEPGLAPYEQYF

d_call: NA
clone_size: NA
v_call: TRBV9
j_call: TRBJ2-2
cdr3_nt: TGTGCCAGCAGCGTAGTTTCAGCGAATCCGAACACCGGGGAGCTGTTTTTT
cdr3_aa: CASSVVSANPNTGELFF

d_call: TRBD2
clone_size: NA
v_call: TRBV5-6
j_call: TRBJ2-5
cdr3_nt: TGTGCCAGCAGCCAACCATCGGGGGGAGGAGGGTACCAAGAGACCCAGTACTTC
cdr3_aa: CASSQPSGGGGYQETQYF

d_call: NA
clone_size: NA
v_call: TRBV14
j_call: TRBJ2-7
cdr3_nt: TGTGCCAGCAGCCAAGACTGGAGGGCTCCCTACGAGCAGTACTTC
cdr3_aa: CASSQDWRAPYEQYF

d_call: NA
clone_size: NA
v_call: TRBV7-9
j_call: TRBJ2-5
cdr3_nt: TGTGCCAGCAGCTTATGGAACAGGGAAGAGACCCAGTACTTC
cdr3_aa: CASSLWNREETQYF

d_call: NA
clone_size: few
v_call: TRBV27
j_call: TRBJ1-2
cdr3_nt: TGTGCCAGCAGTTTCCTGGACAGAAACTATGGCTACACCTTC
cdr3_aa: CASSFLDRNYGYTF

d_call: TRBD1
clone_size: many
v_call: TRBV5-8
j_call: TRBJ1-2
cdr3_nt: TGTGCCAGCAGCCGGGGCAGGGGGCTTGGCTACACCTTC
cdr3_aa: CASSRGRGLGYTF

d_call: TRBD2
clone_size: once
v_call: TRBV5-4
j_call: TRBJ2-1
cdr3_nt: TGTGCCAGCAGCCTGACTAGCGGGAGGCTCAATGAGCAGTTCTTC
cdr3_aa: CASSLTSGRLNEQFF

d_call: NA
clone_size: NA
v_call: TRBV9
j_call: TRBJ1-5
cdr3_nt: TGTGCCAGAGCATTAAGGGGGAGAAAACCCCCCAATCAGCCCCAGCATTTT
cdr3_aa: CARALRGRKPPNQPQHF

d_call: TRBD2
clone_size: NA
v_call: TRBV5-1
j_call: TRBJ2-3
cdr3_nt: TGCGCCAGCAGCTTGCCTGGGACTAGCGGTGTCACAGATACGCAGTATTTT
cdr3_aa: CASSLPGTSGVTDTQYF

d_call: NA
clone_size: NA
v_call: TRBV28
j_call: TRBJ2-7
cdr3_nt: TGTGCCAGCAGTTTCGGGGATTTGGCCTACGAGCAGTACTTC
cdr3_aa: CASSFGDLAYEQYF

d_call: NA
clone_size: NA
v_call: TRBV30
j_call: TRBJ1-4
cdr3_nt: TGTGCCTGGAGTGTACTCGGGGGTAATGAAAAACTGTTTTTT
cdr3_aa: CAWSVLGGNEKLFF

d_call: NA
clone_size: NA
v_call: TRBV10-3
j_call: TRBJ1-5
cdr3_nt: TGTGCCATCAGTGAGTCGAAAAGTGGAGGAATACGTAGCAATCAGCCCCAGCATTTT
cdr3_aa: CAISESKSGGIRSNQPQHF

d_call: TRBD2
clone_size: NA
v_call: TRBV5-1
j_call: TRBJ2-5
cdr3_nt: TGCGCCAGCAGCTTGGGTCTCGGGAGGGACCAAGAGACCCAGTACTTC
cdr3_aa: CASSLGLGRDQETQYF

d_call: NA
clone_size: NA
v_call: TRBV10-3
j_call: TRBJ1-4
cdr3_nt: TGTGCCATCAGCCAGGGACACGCAAATGAAAAACTGTTTTTT
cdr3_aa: CAISQGHANEKLFF

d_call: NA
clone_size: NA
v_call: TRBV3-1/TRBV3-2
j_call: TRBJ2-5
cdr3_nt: TGTGCCAGCAGCCAAGGCAGGGAACGTAAAGAGACCCAGTACTTC
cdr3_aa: CASSQGRERKETQYF

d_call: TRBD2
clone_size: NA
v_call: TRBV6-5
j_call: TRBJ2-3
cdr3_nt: TGTGCCAGCAGGAAGACAATGGGACTAGCCTTT
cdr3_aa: CASRKTMGLAF

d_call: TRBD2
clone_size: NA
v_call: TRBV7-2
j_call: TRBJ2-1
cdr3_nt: TGTGCCAGCAGCTTAGCCCTAGCGGGAGTGGTATCCTACAATGAGCAGTTCTTC
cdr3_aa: CASSLALAGVVSYNEQFF

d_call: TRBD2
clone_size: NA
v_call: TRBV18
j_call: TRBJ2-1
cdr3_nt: TGTGCCAGCTCACCGACTAGCGGGAGCGGATATATCAATGAGCAGTTCTTC
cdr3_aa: CASSPTSGSGYINEQFF

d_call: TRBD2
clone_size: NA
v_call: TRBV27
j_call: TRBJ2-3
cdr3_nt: TGTGCCAGCAGTTTAATTCTAGCGGGAGGGGCAGATACGCAGTATTTT
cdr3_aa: CASSLILAGGADTQYF

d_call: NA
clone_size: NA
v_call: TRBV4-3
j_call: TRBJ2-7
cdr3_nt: TGCGCCAGCAGCCTCGGAGTGGGGGGTACCTACGAGCAGTACTTC
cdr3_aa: CASSLGVGGTYEQYF

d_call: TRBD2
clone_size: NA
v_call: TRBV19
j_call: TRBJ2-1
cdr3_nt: TGTGCCAGTAGTTTCCCAGCGGGAGGTGGAGGAGGAGAGCAGTTCTTC
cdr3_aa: CASSFPAGGGGGEQFF

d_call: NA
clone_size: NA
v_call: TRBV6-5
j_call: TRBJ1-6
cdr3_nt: TGTGCCAGCAGTAACCGGGCTTCGGGGGTTTCACCCCTCCACTTT
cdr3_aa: CASSNRASGVSPLHF

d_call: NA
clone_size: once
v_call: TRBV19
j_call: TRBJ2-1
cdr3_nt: TGTGCCAGTAGGGGGGCCTCCTACAATGAGCAGTTCTTC
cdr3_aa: CASRGASYNEQFF

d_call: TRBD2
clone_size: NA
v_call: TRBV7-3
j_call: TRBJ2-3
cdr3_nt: TGTGCCAGCAGCCCCCTCCCGGGAGGGAGCACAGATACGCAGTATTTT
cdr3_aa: CASSPLPGGSTDTQYF

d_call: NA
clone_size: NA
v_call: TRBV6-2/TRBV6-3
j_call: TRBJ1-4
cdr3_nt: TGTGCCAGCAGTTACGTCCGTGAGTCCTTCAACGTTCCAAATGAAAAACTGTTTTTT
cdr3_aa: CASSYVRESFNVPNEKLFF

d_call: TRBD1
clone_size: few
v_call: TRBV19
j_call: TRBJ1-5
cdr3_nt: TGTGCCAGTAGTATGGCCCAGGGGGGTTTAAGGAATCAGCCCCAGCATTTT
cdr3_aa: CASSMAQGGLRNQPQHF

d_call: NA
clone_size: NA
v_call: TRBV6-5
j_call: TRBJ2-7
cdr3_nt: TGTGCCAGCAGTTACCCGGGACTCGATAACGAGCAGTACTTC
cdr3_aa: CASSYPGLDNEQYF

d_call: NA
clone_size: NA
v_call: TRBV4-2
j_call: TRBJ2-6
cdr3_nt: TGTGCCAGCAGCCAAGGTATCTCTGGGGCCAACGTCCTGACTTTC
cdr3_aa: CASSQGISGANVLTF

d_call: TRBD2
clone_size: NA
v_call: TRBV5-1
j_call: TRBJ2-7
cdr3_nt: TGCGCCAGCAGCTCCGGGACTAACTCCTACGAGCAGTACTTC
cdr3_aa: CASSSGTNSYEQYF

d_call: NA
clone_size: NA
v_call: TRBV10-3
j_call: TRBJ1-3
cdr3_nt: TGTGCCATCAGTGGCCGGGCAGGGCGTTCTGGAAACACCATATATTTT
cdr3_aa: CAISGRAGRSGNTIYF

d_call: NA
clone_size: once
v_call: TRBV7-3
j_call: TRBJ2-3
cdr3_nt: TGTGCCAGCAGCCCAGGGACAGATACGCAGTATTTT
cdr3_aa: CASSPGTDTQYF

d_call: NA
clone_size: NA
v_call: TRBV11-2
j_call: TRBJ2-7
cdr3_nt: TGTGCCAGCAGCTTAGATTTTGCGGGCGCCCCCTACGAGCAGTACTTC
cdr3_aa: CASSLDFAGAPYEQYF

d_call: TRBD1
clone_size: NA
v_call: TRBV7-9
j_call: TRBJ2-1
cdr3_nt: TGTGCCAGCAGCGCTGGGACAGGACCCTACAATGAGCAGTTCTTC
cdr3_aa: CASSAGTGPYNEQFF

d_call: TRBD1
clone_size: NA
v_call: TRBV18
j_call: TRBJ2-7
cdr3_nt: TGTGCCAGCTCACCACCGGGACAGGGGGGCTACGAGCAGTACTTC
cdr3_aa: CASSPPGQGGYEQYF